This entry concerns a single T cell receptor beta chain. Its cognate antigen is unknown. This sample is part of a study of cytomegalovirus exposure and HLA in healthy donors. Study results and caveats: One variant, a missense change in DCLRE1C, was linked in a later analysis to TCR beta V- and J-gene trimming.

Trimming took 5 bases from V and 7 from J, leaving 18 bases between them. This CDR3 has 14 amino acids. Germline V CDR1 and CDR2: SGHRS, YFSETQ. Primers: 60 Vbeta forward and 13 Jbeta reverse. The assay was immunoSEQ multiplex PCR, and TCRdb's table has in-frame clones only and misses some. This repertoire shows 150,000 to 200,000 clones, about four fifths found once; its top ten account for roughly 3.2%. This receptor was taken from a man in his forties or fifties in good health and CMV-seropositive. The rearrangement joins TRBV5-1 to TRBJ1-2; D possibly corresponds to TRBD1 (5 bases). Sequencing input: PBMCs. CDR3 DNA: TGCGCCAGCAGAACAGATTTTCAGGGTGGTGGCTACACCTTC. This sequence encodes CASRTDFQGGGYTF.